This T cell receptor beta chain stems from a study of blood T cell repertoires in COVID-19. Study-wide background: Samples came from the United States, Italy and Spain, spanning acute and convalescent COVID-19. Sources were T cells, B-cell-depleted T cells, or PBMCs; the material itself was cDNA or gDNA.

V dropped 1 base and J dropped 2; count of bases not matched to a gene: 2. The CDR3 has 15 amino acids. CDR1 is MGHRA and CDR2 is YSYEKL in the germline V gene. The data were produced by immunoSEQ multiplex PCR, yet TCRdb's version contains in-frame clones alone and is incomplete. Of about 73,000 clones in the sample, around four fifths are singletons; the top ten hold roughly 5.6%. This sequence was found in a man in his fifties with active COVID-19. The specimen sequenced was peripheral blood. This chain links TRBV4-1 with TRBJ2-7, with 10 bases identical to TRBD2. The CDR3 nucleotides read TGCGCCAGCAGCCAAGGGCTAGCGGGAGCCTACGAGCAGTACTTC. Amino acids: CASSQGLAGAYEQYF.